The clone carrying this TCR beta chain has just one count. These data come from a study of blood T cell repertoires in COVID-19. Overall study context: The United States, Italy and Spain supplied acute and convalescent COVID-19 samples. T cells, B-cell-depleted T cells, or PBMCs provided the cDNA or gDNA that served as material.

As originally analysed: Researchers report that nucleated cell counts were estimated from reference gene primer amplification. The data were produced by immunoSEQ multiplex PCR, yet TCRdb's version contains in-frame clones alone and is incomplete. That table furnishes V, J and clone size, whereas the DNA furnished D and trimming. The sample includes more than 100,000 clones, about 80% of them seen just once. Trimming shortened V by 1 base and J by 3 bases, and 10 bases separated the two germline ends. CDR1 and CDR2 from the germline V gene are LNHDA and SQIVND (reference sequence). The CDR3 totals 15 residues.

This TCR came from an elderly woman with acute or convalescent COVID-19. The rearrangement links TRBV19 to TRBJ1-5, with D possibly matching TRBD1 (5 bases). Sequencing input: peripheral blood. CDR3 in amino acids: CASSIGDWPNQPQHF. The CDR3 DNA sequence: TGTGCCAGTAGTATAGGGGACTGGCCCAATCAGCCCCAGCATTTT.